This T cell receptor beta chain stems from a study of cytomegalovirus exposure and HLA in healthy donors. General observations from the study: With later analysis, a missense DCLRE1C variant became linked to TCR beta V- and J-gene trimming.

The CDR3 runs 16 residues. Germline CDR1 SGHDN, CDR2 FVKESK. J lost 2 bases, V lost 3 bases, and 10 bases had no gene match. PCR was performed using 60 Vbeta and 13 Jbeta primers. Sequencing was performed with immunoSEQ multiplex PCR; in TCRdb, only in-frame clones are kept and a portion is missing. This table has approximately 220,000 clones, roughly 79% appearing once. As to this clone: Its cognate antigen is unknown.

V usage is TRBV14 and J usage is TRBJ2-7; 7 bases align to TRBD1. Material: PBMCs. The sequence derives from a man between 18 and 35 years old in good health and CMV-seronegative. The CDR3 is CASSHPTGAKPYEQYF. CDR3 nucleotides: TGTGCCAGCAGCCACCCAACAGGGGCCAAGCCCTACGAGCAGTACTTC.